Reported below is one TCR beta chain. What it binds is not known. The CDR3 runs to 14 residues. The germline V gene encodes CDR1 SQVTM and CDR2 ANQGSEA. Deletions cut 0 bases from V and 4 bases from J, with 12 bases between. The sample is drawn from a study of Tregs in tolerant kidney transplant recipients. General observations from the study: For some patients, primers changed over time, blocking nucleotide-level comparison.

Only in-frame clones appear in the TCRdb table, and some are missing; sequencing was by immunoSEQ multiplex PCR. The sample records 20,000 to 25,000 clones, over 70% being singletons. Related graft donors supplied nonmyeloablative bone marrow transplants, and mixed chimerism was transient. The sequence came from a human patient who received a combined kidney and bone marrow transplant. Some T cells could come from the graft donor. The starting material was CD8+ T cells from blood (PBMCs), obtained 6 months after the transplant. This sequence joins TRBV29-1 and TRBJ1-2; D is unresolved. Written as DNA, the CDR3 is TGCAGCGTTGAAGACTGGAGGGCTACCTATGGCTACACCTTC. It yields the protein CSVEDWRATYGYTF.